A selection of T cell receptor beta chains follows, all from one sample in a study of blood T cells in healthy people across ages. TCRdb re-called the 5' RACE reads with MiXCR, one entry per CDR3 protein. In the table there are almost 1 million distinct CDR3 sequences, approximately 50% of which are singletons. Sequenced: blood. These receptors were taken from an older woman in good health. Both conserved end residues are part of each CDR3. D genes are given only for firm matches. The size entry is marked missing in some rows and otherwise reads once, few, many or a size class.

D: TRBD2
J: TRBJ2-1
size: .
V: TRBV20-1
CDR3: CSARTSETYNEQFF
DNA: TGCAGTGCTCGTACTAGCGAAACCTACAATGAGCAGTTCTTC

D: .
J: TRBJ2-7
size: many
V: TRBV5-1
CDR3: CASSADLGSYEQYF
DNA: TGCGCCAGCAGCGCCGATCTGGGTTCCTACGAGCAGTACTTC

D: TRBD1
J: TRBJ2-5
size: .
V: TRBV4-3
CDR3: CASSHLVGQKETQYF
DNA: TGCGCCAGCAGCCACCTGGTGGGACAGAAAGAGACCCAGTACTTC

D: .
J: TRBJ2-5
size: few
V: TRBV21-1
CDR3: CASSKEGRRWTQYF
DNA: TGTGCCAGCAGCAAAGAAGGAAGAAGGTGGACCCAGTACTTC

D: .
J: TRBJ2-5
size: .
V: TRBV6-6
CDR3: CASRQYGPLGVTQYF
DNA: TGTGCCAGCAGGCAATATGGACCATTAGGGGTGACCCAGTACTTC

D: .
J: TRBJ2-1
size: once
V: TRBV29-1
CDR3: CSGLVLAPFDSYNEQFF
DNA: TGCAGCGGCCTCGTCCTAGCGCCCTTTGACTCCTACAATGAGCAGTTCTTC

D: TRBD2
J: TRBJ2-7
size: once
V: TRBV3-1
CDR3: CASSQDLLAGADYEQYF
DNA: TGTGCCAGCAGCCAAGATCTCCTAGCGGGGGCCGACTACGAGCAGTACTTC

D: .
J: TRBJ2-3
size: .
V: TRBV20-1
CDR3: CSARDDQDNSDTQYF
DNA: TGCAGTGCTAGAGATGACCAGGACAACTCAGATACGCAGTATTTT

D: TRBD2
J: TRBJ2-5
size: .
V: TRBV3-1
CDR3: CASSQEGRASGPPLHQETQYF
DNA: TGTGCCAGCAGCCAAGAAGGTAGGGCTAGCGGGCCGCCTCTACACCAAGAGACCCAGTACTTC

D: TRBD1
J: TRBJ2-5
size: .
V: TRBV20-1
CDR3: CSSQGAKGEQYF
DNA: TGCAGTTCGCAGGGGGCTAAGGGTGAGCAGTACTTC

D: TRBD2
J: TRBJ2-7
size: .
V: TRBV20-1
CDR3: CSAETSSGSFEQYF
DNA: TGCAGTGCTGAGACTAGCTCGGGGTCGTTCGAGCAGTACTTC

D: .
J: TRBJ1-4
size: .
V: TRBV6-5
CDR3: CASSPDRGKLFF
DNA: TGTGCCAGCAGTCCGGACCGGGGGAAACTGTTTTTT

D: .
J: TRBJ1-2
size: .
V: TRBV28
CDR3: CASTRWGNYGYTF
DNA: TGTGCCAGCACCCGATGGGGGAACTATGGCTACACCTTC

D: TRBD2
J: TRBJ2-3
size: .
V: TRBV20-1
CDR3: CSASSGRLADTQYF
DNA: TGCAGTGCCTCTAGCGGGAGGTTGGCAGATACGCAGTATTTT

D: TRBD2
J: TRBJ2-5
size: .
V: TRBV5-6
CDR3: CASSLGLAGGGETQYF
DNA: TGTGCCAGCAGCTTGGGGCTAGCGGGAGGTGGAGAGACCCAGTACTTC

D: .
J: TRBJ1-4
size: few
V: TRBV6-4
CDR3: CASSGGRGPDEKLFF
DNA: TGTGCCAGCAGTGGGGGACGGGGGCCGGATGAAAAACTGTTTTTT

D: .
J: TRBJ2-7
size: .
V: TRBV20-1
CDR3: CSAVGYSHEQYF
DNA: TGCAGTGCCGTGGGGTATTCCCACGAGCAGTACTTC

D: .
J: TRBJ2-5
size: .
V: TRBV5-6
CDR3: CASSSYWGLTSGTQYF
DNA: TGTGCCAGCAGCTCCTACTGGGGTCTAACATCGGGGACCCAGTACTTC

D: TRBD2
J: TRBJ2-2
size: .
V: TRBV7-6
CDR3: CASSPPRTSGSKIPPYRLFF
DNA: TGTGCCAGCAGCCCTCCGAGGACTAGCGGGTCGAAAATCCCACCGTATAGGCTGTTTTTT

D: .
J: TRBJ2-3
size: few
V: TRBV12-3/TRBV12-4
CDR3: CASASYRAPTDTQYF
DNA: TGTGCCAGCGCCAGCTACAGGGCTCCCACAGATACGCAGTATTTT

D: TRBD2
J: TRBJ2-7
size: .
V: TRBV4-3
CDR3: CASSQGSAGVSEQYF
DNA: TGCGCCAGCAGCCAAGGTTCAGCGGGAGTTTCCGAGCAGTACTTC

D: TRBD2
J: TRBJ2-5
size: .
V: TRBV9
CDR3: CASSSESGGAQYF
DNA: TGTGCCAGCAGCTCGGAATCTGGGGGGGCCCAGTACTTC

D: TRBD1
J: TRBJ2-1
size: .
V: TRBV5-1
CDR3: CASSWTVGQGNYNEQFF
DNA: TGCGCCAGCAGCTGGACGGTGGGACAGGGGAACTACAATGAGCAGTTCTTC

D: .
J: TRBJ2-5
size: .
V: TRBV7-7
CDR3: CASSAKLRETQYF
DNA: TGTGCCAGCAGCGCCAAACTAAGGGAGACCCAGTACTTC

D: TRBD1
J: TRBJ1-4
size: .
V: TRBV5-4
CDR3: CASSLKGTGAEKLFF
DNA: TGTGCCAGCAGCTTGAAGGGGACAGGGGCAGAAAAACTGTTTTTT

D: TRBD1
J: TRBJ1-1
size: .
V: TRBV18
CDR3: CASSPLPPGQGNPEAFF
DNA: TGTGCCAGCTCACCACTACCACCGGGACAGGGTAACCCTGAAGCTTTCTTT

D: TRBD1
J: TRBJ1-5
size: .
V: TRBV11-2
CDR3: CASSLGTGANQPQHF
DNA: TGTGCCAGCAGCTTAGGGACAGGGGCCAATCAGCCCCAGCATTTT

D: .
J: TRBJ2-1
size: .
V: TRBV7-9
CDR3: CASSPLGAHYYNEQFF
DNA: TGTGCCAGCAGCCCTCTGGGTGCCCATTACTACAATGAGCAGTTCTTC

D: TRBD2
J: TRBJ2-5
size: .
V: TRBV12-3/TRBV12-4
CDR3: CASSWGAGVGETQYF
DNA: TGTGCCAGCAGTTGGGGAGCGGGAGTCGGGGAGACCCAGTACTTC

D: TRBD1
J: TRBJ2-5
size: .
V: TRBV5-5
CDR3: CASKAVPHRGDQETQYF
DNA: TGTGCCAGCAAAGCGGTCCCTCACAGGGGCGACCAAGAGACCCAGTACTTC

D: .
J: TRBJ2-4
size: once
V: TRBV7-3
CDR3: CASSLNVGVGNIQYF
DNA: TGTGCCAGCAGCTTAAATGTCGGGGTTGGAAACATTCAGTACTTC

D: .
J: TRBJ2-1
size: few
V: TRBV10-3
CDR3: CAISETHEQFF
DNA: TGTGCCATCAGTGAAACCCATGAGCAGTTCTTC

D: TRBD2
J: TRBJ2-7
size: .
V: TRBV5-1
CDR3: CASSLALAGVNEQYF
DNA: TGCGCCAGCAGCTTGGCCCTAGCGGGGGTTAACGAGCAGTACTTC

D: .
J: TRBJ2-7
size: .
V: TRBV12-3/TRBV12-4
CDR3: CASTLPGQSYEQYF
DNA: TGTGCCAGCACCTTACCGGGACAATCGTACGAGCAGTACTTC

D: .
J: TRBJ2-5
size: .
V: TRBV12-3/TRBV12-4
CDR3: CASSLSQGTKTQYF
DNA: TGTGCCAGCAGTTTAAGCCAGGGGACGAAGACCCAGTACTTC

D: TRBD2
J: TRBJ2-1
size: few
V: TRBV27
CDR3: CASRGSSGSYNEQFF
DNA: TGTGCCAGCAGGGGATCTAGCGGGTCCTACAATGAGCAGTTCTTC

D: .
J: TRBJ2-7
size: .
V: TRBV2
CDR3: CATAEQDYEQYF
DNA: TGTGCCACAGCCGAACAGGACTACGAGCAGTACTTC

D: .
J: TRBJ1-5
size: .
V: TRBV27
CDR3: CASSLKSSNQPQHF
DNA: TGTGCCAGCAGTTTAAAAAGTTCCAATCAGCCCCAGCATTTT

D: TRBD1
J: TRBJ1-5
size: .
V: TRBV3-1
CDR3: CASSQAGGGGQPQHF
DNA: TGTGCCAGCAGCCAAGCAGGGGGCGGTGGTCAGCCCCAGCATTTT

D: .
J: TRBJ2-7
size: .
V: TRBV5-5
CDR3: CASSFGRDLYEQYF
DNA: TGTGCCAGCAGCTTTGGTAGGGATCTCTACGAGCAGTACTTC

D: TRBD1
J: TRBJ1-2
size: .
V: TRBV7-9
CDR3: CASSPLGGTANYGYTF
DNA: TGTGCCAGCAGCCCACTAGGAGGGACAGCTAACTATGGCTACACCTTC

D: TRBD2
J: TRBJ2-7
size: .
V: TRBV27
CDR3: CASSLSWLAGGPKYEQYF
DNA: TGTGCCAGCAGTTTATCGTGGCTAGCGGGAGGGCCGAAATACGAGCAGTACTTC

D: .
J: TRBJ2-1
size: few
V: TRBV29-1
CDR3: CSVEELKEQFF
DNA: TGCAGCGTTGAAGAATTAAAAGAGCAGTTCTTC

D: .
J: TRBJ2-7
size: few
V: TRBV2
CDR3: CAGKCVYYEQYF
DNA: TGTGCCGGGAAGTGCGTTTATTACGAGCAGTACTTC

D: TRBD1
J: TRBJ2-7
size: few
V: TRBV20-1
CDR3: CSARVPGQGYEQYF
DNA: TGCAGTGCTAGAGTTCCGGGACAGGGTTACGAGCAGTACTTC

D: .
J: TRBJ2-7
size: .
V: TRBV15
CDR3: CATSPDRPFSLYYEQYF
DNA: TGTGCCACCAGCCCCGACCGCCCTTTTAGTCTGTACTACGAGCAGTACTTC

D: .
J: TRBJ2-7
size: .
V: TRBV6-2/TRBV6-3
CDR3: CASIYSDRGQYF
DNA: TGTGCCAGCATTTACTCGGACCGGGGGCAGTACTTC

D: .
J: TRBJ2-7
size: .
V: TRBV12-3/TRBV12-4
CDR3: CASITSGGTDFSYEQYF
DNA: TGTGCCAGCATTACCTCAGGGGGGACAGATTTCTCCTACGAGCAGTACTTC

D: TRBD2
J: TRBJ2-1
size: .
V: TRBV20-1
CDR3: CSAPKREGLPNEQFF
DNA: TGCAGTGCTCCAAAGCGGGAGGGCCTTCCAAATGAGCAGTTCTTC

D: TRBD1
J: TRBJ1-2
size: few
V: TRBV4-1
CDR3: CASSQPTGDHGYTF
DNA: TGCGCCAGCAGCCAGCCGACAGGGGACCATGGCTACACCTTC

D: .
J: TRBJ2-3
size: .
V: TRBV5-1
CDR3: CASGGLGPRRAADTQYF
DNA: TGCGCCAGCGGTGGATTAGGGCCACGCCGGGCTGCGGATACGCAGTATTTT

D: TRBD1
J: TRBJ2-7
size: .
V: TRBV29-1
CDR3: CSVDGLEDRGYEQYF
DNA: TGCAGCGTAGACGGTCTCGAAGACAGGGGCTACGAGCAGTACTTC

D: .
J: TRBJ2-1
size: .
V: TRBV9
CDR3: CASSVAGNSNEQFF
DNA: TGTGCCAGCAGCGTAGCGGGGAACTCCAATGAGCAGTTCTTC

D: .
J: TRBJ2-7
size: .
V: TRBV5-1
CDR3: CASSFVSGQGASEQYF
DNA: TGCGCCAGCAGCTTTGTATCTGGGCAGGGAGCCAGCGAGCAGTACTTC